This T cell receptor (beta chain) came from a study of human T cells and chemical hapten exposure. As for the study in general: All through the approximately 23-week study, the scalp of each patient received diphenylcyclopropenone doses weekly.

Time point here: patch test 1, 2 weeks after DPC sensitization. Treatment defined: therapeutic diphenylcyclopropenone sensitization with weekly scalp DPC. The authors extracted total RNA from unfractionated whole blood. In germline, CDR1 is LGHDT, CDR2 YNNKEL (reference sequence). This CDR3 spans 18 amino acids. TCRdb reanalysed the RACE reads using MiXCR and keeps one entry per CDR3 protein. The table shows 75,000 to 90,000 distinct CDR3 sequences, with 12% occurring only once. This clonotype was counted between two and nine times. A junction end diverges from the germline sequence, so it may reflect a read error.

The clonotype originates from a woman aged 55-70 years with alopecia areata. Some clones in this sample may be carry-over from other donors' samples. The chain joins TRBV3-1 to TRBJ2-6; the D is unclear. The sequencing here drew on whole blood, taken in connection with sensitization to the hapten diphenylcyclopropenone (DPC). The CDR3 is CVSSQDPGGRTGANVLTF. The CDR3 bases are TGTGTCAGCAGCCAAGATCCTGGCGGACGGACTGGGGCCAACGTCCTGACTTTC.